The clone carrying this T cell receptor beta chain has more than one count but fewer than ten. Its antigen is not identified. TCRdb re-analysed the 5' RACE reads in MiXCR, keeping a single row per CDR3 protein. The table includes 320,000 or so distinct CDR3 sequences, around 8.1% detected once. These data come from a study of T cells after yellow fever vaccination. Overall study: Each low-cell-number fraction was prepared by means of SMART-Seq v4 Ultra Low Input.

The CDR3 extends over 18 amino acids. The V and J ends lost 1 base and 1 base, in that order; junction bases with no gene match: 6. Germline loops: CDR1 LGHNA, CDR2 YSLEER. Points from the study as a whole: Post-booster samples contained most primary-vaccination clones (approximately 97% CD4, around 89% CD8). Repertoires obtained by FACS sorting could include abundant clonotypes that entered as contaminants from the bulk population.

This TCR came from a young man who received the YFV17D yellow fever vaccine. The starting material was PBMCs, obtained 35 to 50 days after the first yellow fever vaccination. The V gene is TRBV4-3, the J gene TRBJ2-5; 13 bases map to TRBD2. In DNA, the CDR3 is TGCGCCAGCAGCCAAGGACTAGCGGGGGGACTACTCCAAGAGACCCAGTACTTC. Translated, it gives CASSQGLAGGLLQETQYF.